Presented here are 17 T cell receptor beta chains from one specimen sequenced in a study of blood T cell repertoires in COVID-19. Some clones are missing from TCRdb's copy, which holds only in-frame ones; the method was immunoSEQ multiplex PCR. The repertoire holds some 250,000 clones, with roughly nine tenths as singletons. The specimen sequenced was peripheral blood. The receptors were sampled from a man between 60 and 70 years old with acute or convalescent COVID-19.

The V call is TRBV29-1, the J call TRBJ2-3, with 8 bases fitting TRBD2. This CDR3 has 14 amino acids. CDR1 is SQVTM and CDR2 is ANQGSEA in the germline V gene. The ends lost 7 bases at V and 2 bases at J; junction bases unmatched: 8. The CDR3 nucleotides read TGCAGCGCCGGACTAGCCTTTTCCACAGATACGCAGTATTTT. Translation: CSAGLAFSTDTQYF.

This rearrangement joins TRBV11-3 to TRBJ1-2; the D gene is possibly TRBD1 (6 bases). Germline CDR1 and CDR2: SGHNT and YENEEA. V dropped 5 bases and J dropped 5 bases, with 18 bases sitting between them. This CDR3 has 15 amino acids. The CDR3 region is CASSLPGQTYYGYTF. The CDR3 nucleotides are TGTGCCAGCAGCCTTCCGGGACAAACCTATTATGGCTACACCTTC.

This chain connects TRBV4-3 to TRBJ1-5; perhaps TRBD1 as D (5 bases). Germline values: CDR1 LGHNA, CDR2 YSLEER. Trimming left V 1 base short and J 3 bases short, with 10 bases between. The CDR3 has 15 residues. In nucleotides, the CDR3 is TGCGCCAGCAGCCAAGGTGGGGCAGCCAATCAGCCCCAGCATTTT. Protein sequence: CASSQGGAANQPQHF.

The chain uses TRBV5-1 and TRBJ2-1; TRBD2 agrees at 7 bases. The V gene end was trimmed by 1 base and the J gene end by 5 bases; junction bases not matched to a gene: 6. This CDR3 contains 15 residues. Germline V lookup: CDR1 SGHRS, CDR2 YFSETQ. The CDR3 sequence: CASSLYGGTNNEQFF. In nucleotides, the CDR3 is TGCGCCAGCAGCTTGTATGGGGGGACTAACAATGAGCAGTTCTTC.

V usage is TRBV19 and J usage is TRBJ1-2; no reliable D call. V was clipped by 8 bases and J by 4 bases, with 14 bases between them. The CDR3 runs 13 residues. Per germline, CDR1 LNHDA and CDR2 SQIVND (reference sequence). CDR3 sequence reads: CASSFRGSYGYTF. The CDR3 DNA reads TGTGCCAGTTCGTTCCGGGGATCCTATGGCTACACCTTC.

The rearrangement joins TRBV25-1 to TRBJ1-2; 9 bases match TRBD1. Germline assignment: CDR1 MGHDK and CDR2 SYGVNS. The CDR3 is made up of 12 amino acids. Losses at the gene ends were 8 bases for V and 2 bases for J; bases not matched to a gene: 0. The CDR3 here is CASGTGNYGYTF. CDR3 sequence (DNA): TGTGCCAGCGGGACAGGGAACTATGGCTACACCTTC.

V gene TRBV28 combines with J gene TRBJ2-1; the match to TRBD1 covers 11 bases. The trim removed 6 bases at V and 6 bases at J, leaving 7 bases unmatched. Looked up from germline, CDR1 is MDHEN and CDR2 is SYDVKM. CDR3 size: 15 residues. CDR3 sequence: CASSRGTGGPNEQFF. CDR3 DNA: TGTGCCAGCAGCCGCGGGACAGGGGGGCCCAATGAGCAGTTCTTC. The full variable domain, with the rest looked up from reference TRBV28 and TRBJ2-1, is DVKVTQSSRYLVKRTGEKVFLECVQDMDHENMFWYRQDPGLGLRLIYFSYDVKMKEKGDIPEGYSVSREKKERFSLILESASTNQTSMYLCASSRGTGGPNEQFFGPGTRLTVL.

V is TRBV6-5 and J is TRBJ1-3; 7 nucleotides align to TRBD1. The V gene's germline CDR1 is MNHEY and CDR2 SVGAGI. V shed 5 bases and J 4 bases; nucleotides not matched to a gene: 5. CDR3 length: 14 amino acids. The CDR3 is CASSTTGAGNTIYF. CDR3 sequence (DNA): TGTGCCAGCAGTACCACAGGGGCCGGAAACACCATATATTTT.

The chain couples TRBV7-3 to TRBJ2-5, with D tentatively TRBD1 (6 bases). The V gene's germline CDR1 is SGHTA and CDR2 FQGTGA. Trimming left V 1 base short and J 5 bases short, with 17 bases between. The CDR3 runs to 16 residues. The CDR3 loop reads CASSLNPVARGETQYF. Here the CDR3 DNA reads TGTGCCAGCAGCTTAAACCCTGTCGCGAGGGGGGAGACCCAGTACTTC.

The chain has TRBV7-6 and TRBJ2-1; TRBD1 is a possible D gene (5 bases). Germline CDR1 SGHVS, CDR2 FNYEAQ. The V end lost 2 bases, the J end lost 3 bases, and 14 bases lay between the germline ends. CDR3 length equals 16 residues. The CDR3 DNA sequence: TGTGCCAGCAGCTTACGGGCAAGGGGAAGCTACAATGAGCAGTTCTTC. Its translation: CASSLRARGSYNEQFF.

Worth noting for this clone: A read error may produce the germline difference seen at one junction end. The chain's CDR3 is CASGIRTGRAEAFF. The DNA for the CDR3 is TGTGCCAGTGGTATCCGGACTGGACGGGCTGAAGCTTTCTTT. The chain employs TRBV19 and TRBJ1-1; D is undetermined. Germline CDR1 LNHDA, CDR2 SQIVND (reference sequence). The CDR3 runs 14 residues.

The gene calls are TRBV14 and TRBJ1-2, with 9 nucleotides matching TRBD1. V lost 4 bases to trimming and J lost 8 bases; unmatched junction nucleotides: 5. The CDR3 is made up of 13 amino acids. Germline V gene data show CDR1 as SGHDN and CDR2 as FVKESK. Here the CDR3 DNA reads TGTGCCAGCAGCCCAAGACAGGGGGACGGCTACACCTTC. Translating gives CASSPRQGDGYTF. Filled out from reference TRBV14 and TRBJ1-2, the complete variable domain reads EAGVTQFPSHSVIEKGQTVTLRCDPISGHDNLYWYRRVMGKEIKFLLHFVKESKQDESGMPNNRFLAERTGGTYSTLKVQPAELEDSGVYFCASSPRQGDGYTFGSGTRLTVV.

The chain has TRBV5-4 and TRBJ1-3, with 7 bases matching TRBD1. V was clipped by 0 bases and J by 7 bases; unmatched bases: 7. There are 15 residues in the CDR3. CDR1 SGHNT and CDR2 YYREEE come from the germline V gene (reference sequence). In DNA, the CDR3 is TGTGCCAGCAGCTTGGACAGGGGCGACTGGAACACCATATATTTT. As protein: CASSLDRGDWNTIYF.

This CDR3 reads CASSVTVRANVLTF. Written as DNA, the CDR3 is TGTGCCAGTAGTGTAACAGTAAGGGCCAACGTCCTGACTTTC. The chain is built from TRBV19 and TRBJ2-6; no clear D. CDR3 length: 14 amino acids. Trimming stripped 5 bases from V and 5 bases from J, with 10 bases between. Germline V CDR1 and CDR2: LNHDA, SQIVND (reference sequence).

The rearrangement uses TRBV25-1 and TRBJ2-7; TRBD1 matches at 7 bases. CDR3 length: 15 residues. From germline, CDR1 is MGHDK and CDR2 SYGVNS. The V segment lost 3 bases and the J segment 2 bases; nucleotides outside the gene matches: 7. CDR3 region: CASSDPGQGAYEQYF. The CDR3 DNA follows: TGTGCCAGCAGTGACCCCGGGCAGGGGGCCTACGAGCAGTACTTC.

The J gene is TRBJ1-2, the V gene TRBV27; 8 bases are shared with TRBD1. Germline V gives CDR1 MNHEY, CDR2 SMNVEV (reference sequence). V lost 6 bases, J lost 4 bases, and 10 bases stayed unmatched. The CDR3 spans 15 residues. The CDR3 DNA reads TGTGCCAGCAGCCATATGCGGACAGGGCTCTATGGCTACACCTTC. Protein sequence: CASSHMRTGLYGYTF.

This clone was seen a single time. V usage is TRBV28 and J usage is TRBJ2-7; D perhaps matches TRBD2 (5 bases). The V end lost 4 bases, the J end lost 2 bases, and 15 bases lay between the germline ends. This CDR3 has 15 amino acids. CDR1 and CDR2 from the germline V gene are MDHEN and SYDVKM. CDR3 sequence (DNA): TGTGCCAGCAGTTCTCGGGGAAAGGCCCCCTACGAGCAGTACTTC. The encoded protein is CASSSRGKAPYEQYF.